The clone carrying this TCR beta chain came up many times. Its target is unknown. These data originate in a study of T cells after posttransplantation cyclophosphamide. Study observations and caveats: Donor CD8+ memory clones often dominated recipient blood repertoires at later times. TRB clonality was highly associated with recipient CMV seropositivity and reactivation.

This related bone marrow graft donor gave peripheral blood on the day of marrow donation. This table comes from immunoSEQ multiplex PCR, and its TCRdb copy is limited to in-frame clones, with some not included. The sample offers more than 35,000 clones and no singletons, the top ten holding over 2%. Germline-derived CDR1 and CDR2 are MNHNS and SASEGT. The length of the CDR3 is 13 residues. The V gene lost 6 bases and the J gene lost 10 bases, with 16 bases spanning the gap. This TCR was sampled from a man aged 45 to 65 in good health, CMV-negative, and a related stem cell transplant donor. The chain combines TRBV6-1 with TRBJ2-1; D not certain. Material: PBMCs. CDR3: CASRGNWVGEQFF. CDR3 in DNA: TGTGCCAGCAGGGGCAATTGGGTTGGCGAGCAGTTCTTC.